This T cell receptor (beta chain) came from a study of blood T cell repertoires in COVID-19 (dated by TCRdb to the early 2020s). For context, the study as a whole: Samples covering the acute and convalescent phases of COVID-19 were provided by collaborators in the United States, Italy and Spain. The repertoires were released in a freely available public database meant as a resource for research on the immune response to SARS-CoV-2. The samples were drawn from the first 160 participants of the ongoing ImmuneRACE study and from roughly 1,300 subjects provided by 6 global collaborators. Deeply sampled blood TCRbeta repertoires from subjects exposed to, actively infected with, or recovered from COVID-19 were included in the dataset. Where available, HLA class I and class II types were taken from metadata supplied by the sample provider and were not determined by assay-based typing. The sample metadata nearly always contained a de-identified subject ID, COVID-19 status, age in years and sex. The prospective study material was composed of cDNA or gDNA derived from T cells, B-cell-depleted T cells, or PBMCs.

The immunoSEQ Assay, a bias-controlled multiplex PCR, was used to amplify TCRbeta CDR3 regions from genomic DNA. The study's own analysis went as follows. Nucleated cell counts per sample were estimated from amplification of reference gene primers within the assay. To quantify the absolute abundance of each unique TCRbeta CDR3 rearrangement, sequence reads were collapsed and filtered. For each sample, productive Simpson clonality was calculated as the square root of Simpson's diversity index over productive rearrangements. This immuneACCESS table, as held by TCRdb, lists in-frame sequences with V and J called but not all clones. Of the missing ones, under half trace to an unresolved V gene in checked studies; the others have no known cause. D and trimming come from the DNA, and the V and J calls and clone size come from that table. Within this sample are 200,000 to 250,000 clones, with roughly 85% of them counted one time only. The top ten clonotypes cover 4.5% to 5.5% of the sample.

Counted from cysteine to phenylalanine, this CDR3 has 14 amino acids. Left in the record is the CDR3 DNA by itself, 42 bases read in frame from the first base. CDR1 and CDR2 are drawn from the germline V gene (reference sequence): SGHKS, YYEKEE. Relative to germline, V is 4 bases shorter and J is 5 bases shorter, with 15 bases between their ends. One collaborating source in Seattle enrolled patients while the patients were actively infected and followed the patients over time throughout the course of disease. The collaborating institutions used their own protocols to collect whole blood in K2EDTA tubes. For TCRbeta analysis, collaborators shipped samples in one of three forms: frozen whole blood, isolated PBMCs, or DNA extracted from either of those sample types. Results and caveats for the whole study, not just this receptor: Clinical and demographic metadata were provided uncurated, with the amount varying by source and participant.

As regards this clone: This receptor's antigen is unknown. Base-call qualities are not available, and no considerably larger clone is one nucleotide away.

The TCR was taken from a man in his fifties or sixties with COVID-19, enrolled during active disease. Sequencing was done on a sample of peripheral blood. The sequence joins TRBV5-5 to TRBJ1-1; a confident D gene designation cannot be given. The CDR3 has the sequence CASSPDSRLTEAFF. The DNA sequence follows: TGTGCCAGCAGCCCGGATTCGAGGTTAACTGAAGCTTTCTTT.